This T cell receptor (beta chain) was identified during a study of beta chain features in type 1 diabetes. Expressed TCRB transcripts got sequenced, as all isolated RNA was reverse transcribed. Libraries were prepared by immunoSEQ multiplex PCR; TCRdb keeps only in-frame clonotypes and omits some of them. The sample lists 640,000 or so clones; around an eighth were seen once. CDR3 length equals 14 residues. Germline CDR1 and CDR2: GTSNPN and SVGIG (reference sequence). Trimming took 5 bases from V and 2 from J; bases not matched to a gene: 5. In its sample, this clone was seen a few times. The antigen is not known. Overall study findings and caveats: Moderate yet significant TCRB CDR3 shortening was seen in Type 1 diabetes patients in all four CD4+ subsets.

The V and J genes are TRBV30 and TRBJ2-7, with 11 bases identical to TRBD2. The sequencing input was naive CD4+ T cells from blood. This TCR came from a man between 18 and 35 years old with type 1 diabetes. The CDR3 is CAWGTSGFTYEQYF. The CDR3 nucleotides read TGTGCCTGGGGGACTAGCGGCTTTACCTACGAGCAGTACTTC.